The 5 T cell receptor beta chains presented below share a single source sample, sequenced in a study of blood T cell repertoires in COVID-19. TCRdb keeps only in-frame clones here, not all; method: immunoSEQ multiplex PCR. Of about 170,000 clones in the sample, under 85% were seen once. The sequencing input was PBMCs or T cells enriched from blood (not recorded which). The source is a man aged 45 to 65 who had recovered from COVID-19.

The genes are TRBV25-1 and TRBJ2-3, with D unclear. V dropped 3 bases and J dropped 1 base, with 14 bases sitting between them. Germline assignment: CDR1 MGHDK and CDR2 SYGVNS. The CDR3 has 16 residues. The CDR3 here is CASSDRRSLGTDTQYF. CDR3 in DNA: TGTGCCAGCAGTGACCGCAGGTCCTTGGGCACAGATACGCAGTATTTT.

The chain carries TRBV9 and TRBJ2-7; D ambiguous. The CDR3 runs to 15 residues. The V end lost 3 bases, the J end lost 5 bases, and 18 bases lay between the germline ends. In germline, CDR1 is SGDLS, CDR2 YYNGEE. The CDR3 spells CASSDKPLMIDEQYF. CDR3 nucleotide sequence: TGTGCCAGCAGCGATAAGCCATTGATGATCGACGAGCAGTACTTC.

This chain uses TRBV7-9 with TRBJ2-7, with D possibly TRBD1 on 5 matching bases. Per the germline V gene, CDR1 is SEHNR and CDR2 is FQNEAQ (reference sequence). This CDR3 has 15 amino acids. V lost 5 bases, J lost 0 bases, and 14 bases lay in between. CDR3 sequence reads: CASSPMSTVSYEQYF. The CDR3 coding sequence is TGTGCCAGCAGCCCTATGTCGACAGTCTCCTACGAGCAGTACTTC. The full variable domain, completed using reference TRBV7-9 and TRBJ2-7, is DTGVSQNPRHKITKRGQNVTFRCDPISEHNRLYWYRQTLGQGPEFLTYFQNEAQLEKSRLLSDRFSAERPKGSFSTLEIQRTEQGDSAMYLCASSPMSTVSYEQYFGPGTRLTVT.

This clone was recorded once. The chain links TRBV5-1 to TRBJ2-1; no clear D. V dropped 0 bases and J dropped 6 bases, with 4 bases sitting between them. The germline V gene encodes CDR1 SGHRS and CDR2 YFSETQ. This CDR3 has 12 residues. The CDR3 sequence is CASSLVINEQFF. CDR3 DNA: TGCGCCAGCAGCTTGGTTATCAATGAGCAGTTCTTC.

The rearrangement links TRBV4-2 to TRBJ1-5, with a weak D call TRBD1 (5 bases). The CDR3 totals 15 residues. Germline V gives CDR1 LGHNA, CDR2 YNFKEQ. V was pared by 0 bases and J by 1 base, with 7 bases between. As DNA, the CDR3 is TGTGCCAGCAGCCAAGACAGGGCGAGCAATCAGCCCCAGCATTTT. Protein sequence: CASSQDRASNQPQHF.